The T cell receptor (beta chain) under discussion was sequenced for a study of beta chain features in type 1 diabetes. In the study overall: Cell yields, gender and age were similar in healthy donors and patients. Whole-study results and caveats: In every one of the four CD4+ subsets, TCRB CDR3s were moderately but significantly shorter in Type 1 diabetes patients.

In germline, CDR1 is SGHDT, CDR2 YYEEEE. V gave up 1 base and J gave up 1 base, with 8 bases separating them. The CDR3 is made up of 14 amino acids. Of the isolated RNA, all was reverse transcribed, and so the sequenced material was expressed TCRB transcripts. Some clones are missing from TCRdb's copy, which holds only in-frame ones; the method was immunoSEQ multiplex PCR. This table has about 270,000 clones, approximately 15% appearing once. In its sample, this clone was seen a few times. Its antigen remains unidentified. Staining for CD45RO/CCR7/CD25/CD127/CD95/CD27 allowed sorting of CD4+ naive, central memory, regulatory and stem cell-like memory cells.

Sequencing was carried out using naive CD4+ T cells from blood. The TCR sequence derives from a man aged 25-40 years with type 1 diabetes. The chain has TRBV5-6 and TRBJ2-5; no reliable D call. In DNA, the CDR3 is TGTGCCAGCAGCTTGCCAAACAGCCAAGAGACCCAGTACTTC. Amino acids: CASSLPNSQETQYF.